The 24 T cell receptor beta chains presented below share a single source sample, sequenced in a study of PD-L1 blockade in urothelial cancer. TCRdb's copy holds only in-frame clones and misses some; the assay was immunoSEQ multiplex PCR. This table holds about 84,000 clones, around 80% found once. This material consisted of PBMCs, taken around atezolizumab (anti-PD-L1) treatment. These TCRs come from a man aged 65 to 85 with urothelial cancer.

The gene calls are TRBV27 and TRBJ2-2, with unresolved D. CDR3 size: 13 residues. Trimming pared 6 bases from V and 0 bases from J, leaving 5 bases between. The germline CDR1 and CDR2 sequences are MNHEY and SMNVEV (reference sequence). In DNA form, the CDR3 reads TGTGCCAGCAGCACATCGAACACCGGGGAGCTGTTTTTT. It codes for CASSTSNTGELFF.

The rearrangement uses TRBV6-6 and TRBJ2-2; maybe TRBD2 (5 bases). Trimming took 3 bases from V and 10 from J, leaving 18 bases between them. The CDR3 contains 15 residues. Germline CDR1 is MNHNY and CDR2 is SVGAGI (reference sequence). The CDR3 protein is CASSYSEGKLEELFF. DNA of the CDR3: TGTGCCAGCAGTTATAGCGAGGGAAAACTTGAGGAGCTGTTTTTT.

CDR3 sequence reads: CASSVAGGPTTGELFF. The CDR3 DNA is TGTGCCAGCAGCGTAGCCGGAGGTCCTACTACCGGGGAGCTGTTTTTT. The gene calls are TRBV9 and TRBJ2-2; D is perhaps TRBD2 (5 bases). The germline V gene has CDR1 SGDLS and CDR2 YYNGEE. This CDR3 spans 16 amino acids. Trimming shortened V by 0 bases and J by 5 bases, and 14 bases separated the two germline ends. Complete variable domain (other parts from reference TRBV9 and TRBJ2-2): DSGVTQTPKHLITATGQRVTLRCSPRSGDLSVYWYQQSLDQGLQFLIQYYNGEERAKGNILERFSAQQFPDLHSELNLSSLELGDSALYFCASSVAGGPTTGELFFGEGSRLTVL.

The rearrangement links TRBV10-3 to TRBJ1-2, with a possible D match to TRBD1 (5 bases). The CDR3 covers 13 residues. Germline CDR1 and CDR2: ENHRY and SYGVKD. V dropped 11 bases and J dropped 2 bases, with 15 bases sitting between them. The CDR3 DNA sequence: TGTGCCGCCGACCCCCAGGGAAACTATGGCTACACCTTC. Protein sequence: CAADPQGNYGYTF.

The CDR3, as DNA: TGTGCCAGCAGTTTGATGGGGCAGGGGGACGAGCAGTACTTC. Amino acid sequence: CASSLMGQGDEQYF. The V call is TRBV6-5, the J call TRBJ2-7; the match to TRBD1 covers 7 bases. From germline, CDR1 is MNHEY and CDR2 SVGAGI. The V and J ends lost 4 bases and 5 bases, in that order; junction bases with no gene match: 8. The CDR3 has 14 residues.

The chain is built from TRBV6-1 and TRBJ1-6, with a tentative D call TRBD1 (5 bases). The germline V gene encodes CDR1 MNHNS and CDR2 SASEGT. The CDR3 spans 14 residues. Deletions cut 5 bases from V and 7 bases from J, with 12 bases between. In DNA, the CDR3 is TGTGCCAGCAGTCTCCAGGGTGTGAATTCACCCCTCCACTTT. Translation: CASSLQGVNSPLHF.

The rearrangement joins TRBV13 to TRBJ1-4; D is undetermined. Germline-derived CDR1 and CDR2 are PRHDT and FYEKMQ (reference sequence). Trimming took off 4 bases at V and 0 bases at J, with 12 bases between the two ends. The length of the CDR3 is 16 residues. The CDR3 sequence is CASSSTSGPTNEKLFF. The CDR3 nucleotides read TGTGCCAGCAGCTCCACTAGTGGTCCAACTAATGAAAAACTGTTTTTT.

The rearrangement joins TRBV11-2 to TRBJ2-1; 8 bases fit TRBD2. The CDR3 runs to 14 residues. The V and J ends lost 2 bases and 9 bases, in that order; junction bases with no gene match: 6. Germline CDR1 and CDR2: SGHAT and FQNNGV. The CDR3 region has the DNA TGTGCCAGCAGCTTATTGCGGGGGGTTTTTGAGCAGTTCTTC. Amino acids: CASSLLRGVFEQFF.

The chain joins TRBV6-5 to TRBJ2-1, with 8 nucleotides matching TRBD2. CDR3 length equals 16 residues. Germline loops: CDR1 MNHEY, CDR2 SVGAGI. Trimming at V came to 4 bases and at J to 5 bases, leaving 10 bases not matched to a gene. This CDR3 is CASSFRRGGRDNEQFF. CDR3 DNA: TGTGCCAGCAGTTTCCGCCGCGGGGGGCGGGACAATGAGCAGTTCTTC.

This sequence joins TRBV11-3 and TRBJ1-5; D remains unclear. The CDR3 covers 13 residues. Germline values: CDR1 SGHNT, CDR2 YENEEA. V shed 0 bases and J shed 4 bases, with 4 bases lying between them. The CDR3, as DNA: TGTGCCAGCAGCTTAGACCTTAATCAGCCCCAGCATTTT. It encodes CASSLDLNQPQHF.

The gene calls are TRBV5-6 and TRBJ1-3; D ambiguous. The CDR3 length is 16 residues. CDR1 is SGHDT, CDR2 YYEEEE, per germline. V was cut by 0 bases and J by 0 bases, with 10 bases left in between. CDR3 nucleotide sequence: TGTGCCAGCAGCTTGGGAGGCCAGCGCTCTGGAAACACCATATATTTT. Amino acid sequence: CASSLGGQRSGNTIYF.

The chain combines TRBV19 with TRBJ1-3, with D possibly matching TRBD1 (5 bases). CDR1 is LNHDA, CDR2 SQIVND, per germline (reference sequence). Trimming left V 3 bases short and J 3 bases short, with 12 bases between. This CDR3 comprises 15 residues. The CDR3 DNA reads TGTGCCAGTAGTATTGCGGCAGGGTATGGAAACACCATATATTTT. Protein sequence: CASSIAAGYGNTIYF.

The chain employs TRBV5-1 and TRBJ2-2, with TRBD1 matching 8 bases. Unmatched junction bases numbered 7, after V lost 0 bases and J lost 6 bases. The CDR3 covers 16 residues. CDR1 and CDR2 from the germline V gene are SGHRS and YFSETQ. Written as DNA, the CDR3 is TGCGCCAGCAGCTTGGGGACAGGGTCAGTGGCCGGGGAGCTGTTTTTT. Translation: CASSLGTGSVAGELFF.

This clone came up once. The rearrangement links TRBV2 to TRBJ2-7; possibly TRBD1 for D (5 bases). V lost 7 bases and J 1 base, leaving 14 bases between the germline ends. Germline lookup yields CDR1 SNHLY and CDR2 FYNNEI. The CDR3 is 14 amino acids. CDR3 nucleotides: TGTGCCAGCATCGAAGGGGCAGGGTCCTACGAGCAGTACTTC. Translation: CASIEGAGSYEQYF.

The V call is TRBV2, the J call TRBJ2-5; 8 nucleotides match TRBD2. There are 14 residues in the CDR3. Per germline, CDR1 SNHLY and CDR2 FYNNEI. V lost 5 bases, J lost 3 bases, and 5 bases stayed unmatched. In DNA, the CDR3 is TGTGCCAGCAGTCTGGGACTAGTCAAAGAGACCCAGTACTTC. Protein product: CASSLGLVKETQYF. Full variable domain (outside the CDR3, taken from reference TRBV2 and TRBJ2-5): EPEVTQTPSHQVTQMGQEVILRCVPISNHLYFYWYRQILGQKVEFLVSFYNNEISEKSEIFDDQFSVERPDGSNFTLKIRSTKLEDSAMYFCASSLGLVKETQYFGPGTRLLVL.

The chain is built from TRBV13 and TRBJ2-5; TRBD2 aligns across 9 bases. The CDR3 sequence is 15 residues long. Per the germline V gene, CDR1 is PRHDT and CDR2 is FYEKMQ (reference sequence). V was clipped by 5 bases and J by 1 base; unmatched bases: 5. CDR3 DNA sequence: TGTGCCAGCAGCCGACTAGCGGACCTCCAAGAGACCCAGTACTTC. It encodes CASSRLADLQETQYF.

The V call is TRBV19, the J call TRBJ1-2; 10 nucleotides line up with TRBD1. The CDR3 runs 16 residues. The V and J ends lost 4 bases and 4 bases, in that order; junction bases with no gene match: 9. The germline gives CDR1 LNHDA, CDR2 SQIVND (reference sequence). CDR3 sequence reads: CASSTPGTGVFYGYTF. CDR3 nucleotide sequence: TGTGCCAGTAGTACACCCGGGACAGGGGTTTTCTATGGCTACACCTTC. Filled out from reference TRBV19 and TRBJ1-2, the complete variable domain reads DGGITQSPKYLFRKEGQNVTLSCEQNLNHDAMYWYRQDPGQGLRLIYYSQIVNDFQKGDIAEGYSVSREKKESFPLTVTSAQKNPTAFYLCASSTPGTGVFYGYTFGSGTRLTVV.

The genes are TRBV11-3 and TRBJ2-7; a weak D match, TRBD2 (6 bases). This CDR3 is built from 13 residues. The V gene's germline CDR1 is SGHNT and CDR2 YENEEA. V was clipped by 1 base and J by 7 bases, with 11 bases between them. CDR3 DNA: TGTGCCAGCAGCTTAGGTGCAGCGGGTGAGCAGTACTTC. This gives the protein CASSLGAAGEQYF. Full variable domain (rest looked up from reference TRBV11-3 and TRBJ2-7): EAGVVQSPRYKIIEKKQPVAFWCNPISGHNTLYWYLQNLGQGPELLIRYENEEAVDDSQLPKDRFSAERLKGVDSTLKIQPAELGDSAVYLCASSLGAAGEQYFGPGTRLTVT.

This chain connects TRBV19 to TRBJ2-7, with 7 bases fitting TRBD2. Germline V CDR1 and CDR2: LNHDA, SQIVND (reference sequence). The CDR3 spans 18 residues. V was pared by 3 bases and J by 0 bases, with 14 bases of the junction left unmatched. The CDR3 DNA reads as TGTGCCAGTAGTATCCCTACCGCCTCTGGCGGGGGCTCCTACGAGCAGTACTTC. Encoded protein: CASSIPTASGGGSYEQYF.

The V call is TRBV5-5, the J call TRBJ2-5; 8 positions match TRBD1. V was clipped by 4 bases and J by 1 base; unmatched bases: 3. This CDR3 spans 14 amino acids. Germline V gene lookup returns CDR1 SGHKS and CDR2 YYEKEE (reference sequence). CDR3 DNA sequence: TGTGCCAGCAGCCTGGACAGGGCCCAAGAGACCCAGTACTTC. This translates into CASSLDRAQETQYF.

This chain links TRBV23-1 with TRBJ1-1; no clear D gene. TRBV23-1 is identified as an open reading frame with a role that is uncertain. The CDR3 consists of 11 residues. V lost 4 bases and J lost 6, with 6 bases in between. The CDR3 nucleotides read TGCGCCAGCAGTCGGGAGTCTGAAGCTTTCTTT. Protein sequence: CASSRESEAFF.

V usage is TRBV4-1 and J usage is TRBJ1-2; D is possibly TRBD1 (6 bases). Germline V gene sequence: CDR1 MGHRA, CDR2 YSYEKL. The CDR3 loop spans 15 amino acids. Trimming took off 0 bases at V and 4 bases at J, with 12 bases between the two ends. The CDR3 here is CASSQDGGRSYGYTF. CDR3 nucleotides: TGCGCCAGCAGCCAAGACGGGGGGCGAAGCTATGGCTACACCTTC.

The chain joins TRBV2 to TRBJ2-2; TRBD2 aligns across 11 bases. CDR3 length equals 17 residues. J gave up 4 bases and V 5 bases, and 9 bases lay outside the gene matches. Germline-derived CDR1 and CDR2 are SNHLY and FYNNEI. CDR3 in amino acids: CASSYSGGASFTGELFF. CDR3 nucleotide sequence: TGTGCCAGCAGTTATAGCGGGGGGGCCTCTTTCACCGGGGAGCTGTTTTTT.

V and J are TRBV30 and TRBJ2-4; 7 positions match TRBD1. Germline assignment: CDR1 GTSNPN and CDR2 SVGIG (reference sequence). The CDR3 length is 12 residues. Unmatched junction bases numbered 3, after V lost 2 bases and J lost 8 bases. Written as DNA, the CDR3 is TGTGCCTGGAGTAAGGGGGCGGACATTCAGTACTTC. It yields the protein CAWSKGADIQYF.